One TCR beta chain is described in this entry. No antigen is known for it. Base qualities are not provided; no much larger clone lies one nucleotide away. The sample originates from a study of control samples from healthy donors and cancer patients (dated by TCRdb to 2020 to 2021). Libraries were prepared through the immunoSEQ multiplex PCR assay. Held by TCRdb, this immuneACCESS table contains in-frame sequences only and omits some clones. Under half of the omission traces to an unresolved V gene where checked; the cause of the rest is unknown. This sample is represented by around 93,000 clones; around 90% of them were singletons. Roughly 13% of the sample comes from the top ten. Its CDR3 holds 15 amino acids, cysteine through phenylalanine. Of the read, only the CDR3 DNA is kept; its 45 bases are in frame from base 1. The CDR1 and CDR2 encoded by the germline V gene are MGHRA and YSYEKL. Compared with germline, V lacks 4 bases and J lacks 0 bases; bases without a gene match: 6.

This TCR came from a young man in good health. The chain was built from TRBV4-1 and TRBJ2-7; 7 middle bases align to TRBD2. Material for sequencing was blood. Read as DNA, the sequence is TGCGCCAGCAGCCTAACTAGCGCAAGCTCCTACGAGCAGTACTTC. Translated, it reads CASSLTSASSYEQYF.